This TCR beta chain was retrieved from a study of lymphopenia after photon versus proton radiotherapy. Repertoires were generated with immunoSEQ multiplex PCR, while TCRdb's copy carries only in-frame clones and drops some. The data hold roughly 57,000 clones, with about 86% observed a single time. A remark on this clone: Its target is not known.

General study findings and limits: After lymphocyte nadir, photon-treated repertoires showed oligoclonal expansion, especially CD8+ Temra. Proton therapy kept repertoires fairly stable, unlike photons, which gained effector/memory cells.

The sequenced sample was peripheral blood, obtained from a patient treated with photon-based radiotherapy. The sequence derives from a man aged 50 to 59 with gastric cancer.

The CDR3 nucleotides are TGTGCCAGCAGCTTGTTCCTTGTGGGCGGGAACACTGAAGCTTTCTTT. Protein product: CASSLFLVGGNTEAFF. The V gene is TRBV5-5, the J gene TRBJ1-1; D is uncertain. Looked up from germline, CDR1 is SGHKS and CDR2 is YYEKEE (reference sequence). The germline V and J ends were trimmed by 1 base and 1 base, with 14 bases remaining between them. This CDR3 comprises 16 residues.